Listed below are T cell receptor beta chains from one sample, sequenced in a study of blood T cell repertoires in COVID-19. Libraries were prepared by immunoSEQ multiplex PCR; TCRdb keeps only in-frame clonotypes and omits some of them. The repertoire has roughly 40,000 clones, around 80% of them found once; the top ten carry under 50%. The material sequenced was peripheral blood. The source is a woman older than 75 with active or convalescent COVID-19. The CDR3 runs from the conserved cysteine through the conserved F or W. D genes are given only for firm matches. Size values are once, few and many counts, or a class for expanded clones, and some rows have none.

d_gene: NA; abundance: few; v_gene: TRBV2; j_gene: TRBJ1-4; CDR3nt: TGTGCCAGCAAGCGGGGACCGGGAGCAACTAATGAAAAACTGTTTTTT; CDR3aa: CASKRGPGATNEKLFF
d_gene: TRBD1; abundance: NA; v_gene: TRBV5-5; j_gene: TRBJ2-2; CDR3nt: TGTGCCAGCAGCTTGTGGGGACAGACTAACACCGGGGAGCTGTTTTTT; CDR3aa: CASSLWGQTNTGELFF
d_gene: TRBD1; abundance: NA; v_gene: TRBV5-4; j_gene: TRBJ1-6; CDR3nt: TGTGCCAGCAGCTTGGACAGGGGAGGTTCACCCCTCCACTTT; CDR3aa: CASSLDRGGSPLHF
d_gene: NA; abundance: NA; v_gene: TRBV28; j_gene: TRBJ1-6; CDR3nt: TGTGCCAGCAGTGACCCGACGGGGTTTAATTCACCCCTCCACTTT; CDR3aa: CASSDPTGFNSPLHF
d_gene: TRBD1; abundance: NA; v_gene: TRBV5-1; j_gene: TRBJ2-1; CDR3nt: TGCGCCAGCAGCTCGGGACAGGGCCGGGTCAATGAGCAGTTCTTC; CDR3aa: CASSSGQGRVNEQFF
d_gene: TRBD1; abundance: NA; v_gene: TRBV2; j_gene: TRBJ2-7; CDR3nt: TGTGCCAGCAGTGAAATATTCGGGACAGGCGGCGAGCAGTACTTC; CDR3aa: CASSEIFGTGGEQYF
d_gene: TRBD2; abundance: NA; v_gene: TRBV6-2/TRBV6-3; j_gene: TRBJ2-3; CDR3nt: TGTGCCAGCAGTTCAAGACTAGCGGGAGGACCTGATACGCAGTATTTT; CDR3aa: CASSSRLAGGPDTQYF
d_gene: NA; abundance: few; v_gene: TRBV4-2; j_gene: TRBJ1-2; CDR3nt: TGTGCCAGCAGCACCGAAGGAGGGTATGGCTACACCTTC; CDR3aa: CASSTEGGYGYTF
d_gene: NA; abundance: NA; v_gene: TRBV12-3/TRBV12-4; j_gene: TRBJ2-7; CDR3nt: TGTGCCAGCAGCCTAACCTACGAGCAGTACTTC; CDR3aa: CASSLTYEQYF
d_gene: TRBD1; abundance: NA; v_gene: TRBV27; j_gene: TRBJ1-1; CDR3nt: TGTGCCAGCAGTTTGCAACAGGGGGCCAACACTGAAGCTTTCTTT; CDR3aa: CASSLQQGANTEAFF
d_gene: NA; abundance: NA; v_gene: TRBV4-2; j_gene: TRBJ2-2; CDR3nt: TGTGCCAGCAGCCAAGATCACGGTGGAACAGTGAACACCGGGGAGCTGTTTTTT; CDR3aa: CASSQDHGGTVNTGELFF
d_gene: NA; abundance: few; v_gene: TRBV14; j_gene: TRBJ2-1; CDR3nt: TGTGCCAGCAGCCAAGAGTACATTAACAATGAGCAGTTCTTC; CDR3aa: CASSQEYINNEQFF